This T cell receptor (beta chain) derives from a study of T cell repertoires in cytomegalovirus infection. Study details: Both a matching HLA type and CMV infection were indicated by public TCR beta signatures. Overall study results and limits: There were carriers of CMV plus the relevant HLA, and cumulative public TCR beta family frequency identified them. The ex vivo response was dominated by HLA-C-restricted CMV-specific TCR beta clonotypes.

TCRdb re-called the reads through MiXCR, storing one row per CDR3 protein. The sample yields about 210,000 distinct CDR3 sequences, around 6.6% seen once. This clonotype showed up many times. Its target is not known. The trim removed 3 bases at V and 4 bases at J, leaving 9 bases unmatched. Germline-derived CDR1 and CDR2 are DFQATT and SNEGSKA (reference sequence). The CDR3 is made up of 15 amino acids. V is TRBV20-1 and J is TRBJ2-1; 7 bases match TRBD2. Sequenced: PBMCs. The TCR sequence derives from a human donor in good health (CMV status not recorded). Some clones in this sample may be carry-over from other donors' samples. The DNA of the CDR3 is TGCAGTGCTAGGAGTGGGGGGGGGTGGTACAATGAGCAGTTCTTC. As protein: CSARSGGGWYNEQFF.